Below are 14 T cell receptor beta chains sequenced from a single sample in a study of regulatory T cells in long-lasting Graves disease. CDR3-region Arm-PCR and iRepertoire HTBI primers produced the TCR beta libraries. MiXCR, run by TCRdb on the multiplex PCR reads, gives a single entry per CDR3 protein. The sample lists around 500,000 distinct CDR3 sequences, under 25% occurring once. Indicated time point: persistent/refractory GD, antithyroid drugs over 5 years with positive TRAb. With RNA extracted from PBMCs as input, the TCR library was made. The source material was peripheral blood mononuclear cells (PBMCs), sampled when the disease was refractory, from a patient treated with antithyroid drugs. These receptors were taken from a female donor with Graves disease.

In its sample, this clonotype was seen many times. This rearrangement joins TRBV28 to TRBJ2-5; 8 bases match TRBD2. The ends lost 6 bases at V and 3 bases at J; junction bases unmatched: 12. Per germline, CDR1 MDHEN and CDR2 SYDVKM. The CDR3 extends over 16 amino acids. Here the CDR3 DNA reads TGTGCCAGCAGCAGGAATCTAGCGGGTTTGGAAGAGACCCAGTACTTC. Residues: CASSRNLAGLEETQYF.

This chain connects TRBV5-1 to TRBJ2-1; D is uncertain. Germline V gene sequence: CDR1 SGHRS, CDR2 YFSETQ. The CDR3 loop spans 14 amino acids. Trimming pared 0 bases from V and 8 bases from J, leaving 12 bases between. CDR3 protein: CASSLGGSNDEQFF. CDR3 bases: TGCGCCAGCAGCTTGGGGGGTTCTAACGATGAGCAGTTCTTC.

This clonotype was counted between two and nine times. Here the CDR3 DNA reads TGCGCCAGCAGCCCCTCCTCAATGAACACCGGGGAGCTGTTTTTT. This codes for CASSPSSMNTGELFF. The chain recombines TRBV4-1 with TRBJ2-2; D is unclear. Trimming removed 4 bases from V and 1 base from J, with 10 bases in between. This CDR3 region has 15 residues. Germline values: CDR1 MGHRA, CDR2 YSYEKL.

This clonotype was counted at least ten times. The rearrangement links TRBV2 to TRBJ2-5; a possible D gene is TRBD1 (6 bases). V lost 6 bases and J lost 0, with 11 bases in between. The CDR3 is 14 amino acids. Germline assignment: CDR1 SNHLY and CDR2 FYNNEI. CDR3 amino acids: CASRVTGYQETQYF. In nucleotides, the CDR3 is TGTGCCAGCAGAGTCACAGGGTACCAAGAGACCCAGTACTTC.

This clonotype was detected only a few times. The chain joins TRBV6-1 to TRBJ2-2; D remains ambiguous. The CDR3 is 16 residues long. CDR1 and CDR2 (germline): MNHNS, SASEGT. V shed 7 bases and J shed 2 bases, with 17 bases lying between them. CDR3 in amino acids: CASTNGARVNTGELFF. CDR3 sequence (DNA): TGTGCCAGCACCAACGGCGCCAGAGTCAACACCGGGGAGCTGTTTTTT.

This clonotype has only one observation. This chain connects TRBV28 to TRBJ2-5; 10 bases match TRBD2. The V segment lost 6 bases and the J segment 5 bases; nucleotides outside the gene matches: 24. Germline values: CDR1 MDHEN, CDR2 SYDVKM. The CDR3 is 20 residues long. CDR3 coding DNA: TGTGCCAGCAGGATACAGGGGGGGCCCCACAGCGGGAGGGCCCCCGAGACCCAGTACTTC. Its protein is CASRIQGGPHSGRAPETQYF. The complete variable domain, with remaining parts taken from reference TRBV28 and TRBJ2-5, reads DVKVTQSSRYLVKRTGEKVFLECVQDMDHENMFWYRQDPGLGLRLIYFSYDVKMKEKGDIPEGYSVSREKKERFSLILESASTNQTSMYLCASRIQGGPHSGRAPETQYFGPGTRLLVL.

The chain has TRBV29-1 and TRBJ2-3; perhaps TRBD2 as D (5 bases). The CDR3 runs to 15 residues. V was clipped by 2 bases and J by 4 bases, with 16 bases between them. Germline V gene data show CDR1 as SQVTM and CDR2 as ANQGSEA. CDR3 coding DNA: TGCAGCGTTGAATCCTTGGGAGTTCGAGCAGATACGCAGTATTTT. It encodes CSVESLGVRADTQYF.

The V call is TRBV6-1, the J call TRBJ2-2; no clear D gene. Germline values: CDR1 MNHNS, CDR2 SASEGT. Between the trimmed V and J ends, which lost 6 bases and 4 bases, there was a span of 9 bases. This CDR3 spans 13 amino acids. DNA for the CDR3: TGTGCCAGCAGACTCCTAGTCACCGGGGAGCTGTTTTTT. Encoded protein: CASRLLVTGELFF.

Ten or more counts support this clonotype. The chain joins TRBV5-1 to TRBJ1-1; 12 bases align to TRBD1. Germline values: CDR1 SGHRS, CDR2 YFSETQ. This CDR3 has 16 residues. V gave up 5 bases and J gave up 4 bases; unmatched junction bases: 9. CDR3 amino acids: CASRHGTGGVGTEAFF. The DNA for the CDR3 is TGCGCCAGCAGACATGGGACAGGGGGCGTGGGCACTGAAGCTTTCTTT. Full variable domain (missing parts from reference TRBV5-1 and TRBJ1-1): KAGVTQTPRYLIKTRGQQVTLSCSPISGHRSVSWYQQTPGQGLQFLFEYFSETQRNKGNFPGRFSGRQFSNSRSEMNVSTLELGDSALYLCASRHGTGGVGTEAFFGQGTRLTVV.

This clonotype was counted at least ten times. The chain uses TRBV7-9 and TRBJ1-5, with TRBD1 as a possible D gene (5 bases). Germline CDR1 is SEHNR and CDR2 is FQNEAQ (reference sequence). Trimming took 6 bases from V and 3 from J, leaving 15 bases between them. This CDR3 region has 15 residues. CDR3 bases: TGTGCCAGCAGTCCAGCATCAGGGCACAATCAGCCCCAGCATTTT. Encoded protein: CASSPASGHNQPQHF.

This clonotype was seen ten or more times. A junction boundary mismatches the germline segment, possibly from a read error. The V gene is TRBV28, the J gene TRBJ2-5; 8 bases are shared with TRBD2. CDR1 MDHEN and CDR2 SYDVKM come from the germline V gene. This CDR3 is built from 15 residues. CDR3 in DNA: TGTGCCTGCAGTGCTCTCCTAGCGGGTCCGGAGACCCAGTACTTC. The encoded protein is CACSALLAGPETQYF.

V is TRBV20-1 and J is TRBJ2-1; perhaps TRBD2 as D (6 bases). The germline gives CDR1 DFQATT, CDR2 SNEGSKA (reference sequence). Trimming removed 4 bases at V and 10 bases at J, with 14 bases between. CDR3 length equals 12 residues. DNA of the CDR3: TGCAGTGCTACCCCAAAGCGGGTAGAGCAGTTCTTC. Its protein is CSATPKRVEQFF.

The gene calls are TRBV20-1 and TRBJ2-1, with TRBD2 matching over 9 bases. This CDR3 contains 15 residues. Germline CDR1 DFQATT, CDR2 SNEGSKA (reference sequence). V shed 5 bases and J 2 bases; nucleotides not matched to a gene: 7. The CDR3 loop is CSALILAGTYNEQFF. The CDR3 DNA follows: TGCAGTGCTCTTATACTAGCGGGTACCTACAATGAGCAGTTCTTC.

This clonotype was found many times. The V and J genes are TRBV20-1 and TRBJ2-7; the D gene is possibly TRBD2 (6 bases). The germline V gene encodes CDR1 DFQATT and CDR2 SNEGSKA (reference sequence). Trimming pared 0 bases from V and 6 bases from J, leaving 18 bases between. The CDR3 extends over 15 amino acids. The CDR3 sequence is CSARDHLSLAREQYF. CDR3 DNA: TGCAGTGCTAGAGATCATCTTTCACTAGCTCGCGAGCAGTACTTC.